This TCR beta chain was captured by sequencing in a study of T cell clonality in common variable immunodeficiency (dated by TCRdb to the mid-2010s). Points the paper makes about the study in general: Correlations between repertoire features and clinical complications were limited by patient heterogeneity within the CVID cohort. Fewer deletions and N-nucleotide insertions were reportedly observed in CVID TCRbeta sequences, and highly modified clones with 13 or more V deletions were reportedly absent from CVID TCRbeta sequences. Compared with healthy controls, CVID subjects showed increased TCRbeta clonality (t-test p = 0.018), a feature most characteristic of about a third of subjects. The authors noted that sequencing repertoires of T cell subpopulations would be needed to clarify what caused the increased clonality in CVID. Even though DNA input was the same, control samples had an average of approximately 82,000 unique sequences each, compared with roughly 34,000 in CVID samples. Fewer TCRbeta clones were shared among CVID subjects than among healthy controls (p < 0.0001).

Notes on this clone: No cognate antigen has been identified for it. The CDR3 end is not reached by the read, which stops 3 residues before it; the germline J gene fills it in.

For sequencing input, CVID and control samples contributed equivalent amounts of genomic DNA. For every sample, a 60 bp segment covering the rearranged TCRbeta CDR3 region was amplified and then sequenced. TCRbeta amplification used the immunoSEQ assay, a bias-corrected multiplex PCR with high-throughput sequencing. As for how the authors treated the data: Every unique nucleotide sequence counted as a clone and was annotated with V, D and J genes, copy number and frequency. Sequences were labeled productive if in frame, and non-productive if out of frame or containing stop codons. As previously described, clonality was calculated on the basis of Shannon's entropy. The predicted amino acid sequences of productive clones were used to derive mean CDR3 Kyte-Doolittle hydropathy. Using the R hclust function, scaled V gene usage was clustered hierarchically with Manhattan distance and complete linkage. Clone sharing by CDR3 amino acid sequence was assessed by resampling 12 repertoires per group over 100 rounds. The repertoires were searched for over 55 published EBV-specific and 245 published CMV-specific TCRbeta sequences. After two CVID samples that produced fewer than 10,000 sequences were dropped from the analysis, roughly 42 CVID repertoires remained. Entries here come from immuneACCESS through TCRdb and include only in-frame sequences with V and J called. Some clones fail to appear in such tables; in the studies checked, an unresolved V gene covers under half of the shortfall, and the cause of the remainder is unknown. V, J and clone size reflect that table, while D and trimming were determined from the DNA. Across this sample, about 23,000 clones were tabulated and none appeared just once. The ten most abundant clones make up approximately 9% of the sample.

The CDR3 starts with the cysteine, ends with the phenylalanine, and has 14 residues. The DNA shown is the part of the CDR3 that was read: 33 bases, in frame from base 1. Germline trimming: 4 bases from V, 3 bases from J; junction bases outside gene matches: 4. As encoded in the germline V gene (reference sequence), CDR1 is PRHDT while CDR2 is FYEKMQ. Standard criteria, namely reduction of serum IgG, IgA and/or IgM below the normal range together with specific antibody deficiency, were applied for the diagnosis of CVID. The CVID group comprised around 45 subjects, 15 or so female and about 29 male, aged roughly 9 to 70 years with a mean age of roughly 44. Most of the CVID patients and most of the healthy controls were of Caucasian heritage. All CVID subjects had received replacement immunoglobulin therapy for at least one year at the time of study participation. When blood was collected, none of the CVID subjects were ill or on immunomodulatory or immunosuppressive medication. From each donor, about 5 to 8 ml of heparinized peripheral whole blood was collected. Genomic DNA from adults with common variable immune deficiency (CVID) and from healthy adult controls was used to sequence TCRbeta CDR3 repertoires. Diluted blood was subjected to density centrifugation over Hypaque 1077 or Ficoll-Paque for isolation of peripheral blood mononuclear cells. Genomic DNA was obtained from unsorted mononuclear cells using either Qiagen column purification or a centrifugation-based method.

Sequences were obtained from peripheral blood mononuclear cells. The receptor was isolated from a human donor with common variable immunodeficiency. The chain is made from TRBV13 and TRBJ2-7, with 9 bases matching TRBD1. CDR3 protein: CASSSRQGGYEQYF. The CDR3 DNA, read in part, is TGTGCCAGCAGCTCCCGACAGGGGGGCTACGAG.